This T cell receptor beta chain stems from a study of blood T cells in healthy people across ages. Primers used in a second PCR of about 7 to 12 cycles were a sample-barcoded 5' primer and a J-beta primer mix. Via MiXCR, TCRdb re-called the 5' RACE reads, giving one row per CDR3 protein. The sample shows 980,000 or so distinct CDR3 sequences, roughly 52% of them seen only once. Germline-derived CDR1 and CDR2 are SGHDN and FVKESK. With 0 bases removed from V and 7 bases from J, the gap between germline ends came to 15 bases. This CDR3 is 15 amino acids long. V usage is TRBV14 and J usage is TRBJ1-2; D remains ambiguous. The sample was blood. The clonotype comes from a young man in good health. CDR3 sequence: CASSQDTGNPRGYTF. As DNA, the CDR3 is TGTGCCAGCAGCCAAGATACGGGGAACCCTCGTGGCTACACCTTC.